What follows describes a single T cell receptor (beta chain). This sample is part of a study of cytomegalovirus exposure and HLA in healthy donors. PCR involved 60 Vbeta and 13 Jbeta primers. Sequencing used immunoSEQ multiplex PCR; TCRdb keeps in-frame clones, though not all of them. The table records around 50,000 clones, roughly 80% of them present only once. CDR3 length: 12 amino acids. Germline V gives CDR1 SNHLY, CDR2 FYNNEI. The junction had 6 bases not matched to a gene; V was cut back by 10 bases and J by 5 bases. The J gene is TRBJ2-7, the V gene TRBV2, with 9 bases lining up with TRBD1. This TCR was sampled from a young man in good health and CMV-seropositive. Sequenced: PBMCs. CDR3: CATTGTGNEQYF. Written as DNA, the CDR3 is TGTGCCACGACAGGGACAGGGAACGAGCAGTACTTC.